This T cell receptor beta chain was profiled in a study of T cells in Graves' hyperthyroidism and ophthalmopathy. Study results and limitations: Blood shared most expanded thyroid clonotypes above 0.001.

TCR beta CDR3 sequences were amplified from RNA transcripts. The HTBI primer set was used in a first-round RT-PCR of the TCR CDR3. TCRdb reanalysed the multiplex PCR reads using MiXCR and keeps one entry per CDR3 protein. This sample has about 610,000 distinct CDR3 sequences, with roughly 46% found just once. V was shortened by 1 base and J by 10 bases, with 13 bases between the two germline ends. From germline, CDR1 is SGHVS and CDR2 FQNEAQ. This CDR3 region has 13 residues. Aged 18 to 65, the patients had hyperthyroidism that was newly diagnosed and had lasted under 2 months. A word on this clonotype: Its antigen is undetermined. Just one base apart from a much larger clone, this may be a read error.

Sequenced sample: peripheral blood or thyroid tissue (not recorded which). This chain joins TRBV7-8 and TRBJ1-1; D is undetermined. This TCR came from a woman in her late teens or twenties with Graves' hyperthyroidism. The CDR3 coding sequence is TGTGCCAGCAGCTTAGAAGAAACTTATGGAGCTTTCTTT. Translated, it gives CASSLEETYGAFF.